This entry is about one T cell receptor (beta chain). As handled by the study authors: By means of reference gene primer amplification, nucleated cell counts were estimated. Libraries were prepared by immunoSEQ multiplex PCR; TCRdb keeps only in-frame clonotypes and omits some of them. V, J and clone size reflect that table, while D and trimming were determined from the DNA. Found here are approximately 77,000 clones, 85% to 90% of them singletons; the top ten hold approximately 4.5%. This sample was included in a study of blood T cell repertoires in COVID-19. Across the whole study: From the United States, Italy and Spain came samples of acute and convalescent COVID-19. From T cells, B-cell-depleted T cells, or PBMCs came the material, which was cDNA or gDNA.

CDR3 length: 19 residues. The J segment lost 0 bases and the V segment lost 5 bases, leaving 13 bases of the junction unmatched. The germline gives CDR1 SGHAT, CDR2 FQNNGV. This chain uses TRBV11-2 with TRBJ2-5, with 12 nucleotides matching TRBD2. Sample: peripheral blood. The receptor was isolated from a man aged 50 or older with active COVID-19. CDR3 in amino acids: CASSLLPRGTSGYQETQYF. The CDR3 DNA follows: TGTGCCAGCAGCCTACTGCCACGGGGGACTAGCGGGTACCAAGAGACCCAGTACTTC.